This T cell receptor (beta chain) stems from a study of T cell repertoires and HLA-DP antigens. Whole-study context: Alloreactive CD4+ T cells targeted HLA-DP on transduced HeLa. The donors, ranging 18-to-29 to 60-to-69 years, included a couple of males and one female.

Amplification used primers for 54 TRBV and 13 TRBJ segments. Method: immunoSEQ multiplex PCR; TCRdb's copy keeps in-frame clones and lacks some. The repertoire holds about 73,000 clones, roughly 75% seen once, with 1.6% in the top ten. Germline CDR1 reads SGHRS; CDR2 reads YFSETQ. Trimming shortened V by 5 bases and J by 2 bases, and 12 bases separated the two germline ends. The CDR3 length is 14 residues. The sample holds a few counts of this clone. The antigen remains undetermined. CD4+ T cells were isolated untouched, approximately 98% pure. The chain links TRBV5-1 to TRBJ2-3, with D perhaps matching TRBD1 or TRBD2 (6 bases each). Input material: CD4+ T cells from PBMCs. The receptor comes from a man in his sixties in good health and CMV-seronegative. The CDR3 spells CASRRGGNTDTQYF. CDR3 nucleotides: TGCGCCAGCAGGAGAGGGGGGAACACAGATACGCAGTATTTT. Filled out from reference TRBV5-1 and TRBJ2-3, the complete variable domain reads KAGVTQTPRYLIKTRGQQVTLSCSPISGHRSVSWYQQTPGQGLQFLFEYFSETQRNKGNFPGRFSGRQFSNSRSEMNVSTLELGDSALYLCASRRGGNTDTQYFGPGTRLTVL.